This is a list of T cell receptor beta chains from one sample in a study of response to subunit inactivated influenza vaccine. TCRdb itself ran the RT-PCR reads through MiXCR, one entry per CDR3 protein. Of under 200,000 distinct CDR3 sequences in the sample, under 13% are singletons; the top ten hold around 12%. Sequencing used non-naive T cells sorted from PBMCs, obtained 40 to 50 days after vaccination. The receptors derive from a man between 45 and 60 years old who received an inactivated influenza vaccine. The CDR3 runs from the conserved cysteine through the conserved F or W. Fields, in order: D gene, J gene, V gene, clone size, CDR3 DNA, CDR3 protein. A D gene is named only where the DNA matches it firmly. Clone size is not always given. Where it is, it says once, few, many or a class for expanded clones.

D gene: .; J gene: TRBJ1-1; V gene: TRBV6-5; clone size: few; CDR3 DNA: TGTGCCAGCAGTTACTCAATTAGGGGGGCCGGGATCACTGAAGCTTTCTTT; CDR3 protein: CASSYSIRGAGITEAFF
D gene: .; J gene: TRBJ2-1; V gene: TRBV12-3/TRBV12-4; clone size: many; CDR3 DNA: TGTGCCAGCAGTCCCTCCCTAGGGCCTTGGGGGAATGAGCAGTTCTTC; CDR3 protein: CASSPSLGPWGNEQFF
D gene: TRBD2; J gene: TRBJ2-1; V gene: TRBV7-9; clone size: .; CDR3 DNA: TGTGCCAGCAGCCTAACTAGCGCGGCCTACAATGAGCAGTTCTTC; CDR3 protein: CASSLTSAAYNEQFF
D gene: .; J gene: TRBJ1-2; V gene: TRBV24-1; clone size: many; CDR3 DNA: TGTGCCACCAGTGATTTCCTGTCCAGTTCTGGCTACACCTTC; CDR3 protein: CATSDFLSSSGYTF
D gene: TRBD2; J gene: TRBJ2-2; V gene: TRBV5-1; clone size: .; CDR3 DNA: TGCGCCAGCAGCAACGGGACTAGTGGTCGGGAGCTGTTTTTT; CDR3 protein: CASSNGTSGRELFF
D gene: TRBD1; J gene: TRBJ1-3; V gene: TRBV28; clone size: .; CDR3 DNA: TGTGCCAGCAGTTTTAGGGGACAGGGGGTTAACACCATATATTTT; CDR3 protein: CASSFRGQGVNTIYF
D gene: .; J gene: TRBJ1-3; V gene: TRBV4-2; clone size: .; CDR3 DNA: TGTGCCAGCAGCCAAGCTCAGCTCTCTGGAAACACCATATATTTT; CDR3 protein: CASSQAQLSGNTIYF
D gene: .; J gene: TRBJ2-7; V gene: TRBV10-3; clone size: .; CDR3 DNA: TGTGCCATCAGAGGGGTTCCCTCCTACGAGCAGTACTTC; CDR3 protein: CAIRGVPSYEQYF
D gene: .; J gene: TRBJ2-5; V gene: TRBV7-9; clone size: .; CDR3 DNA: TGTGCCAGCAGCTTAGATTTTTTAGGGAAGACCCAGTACTTC; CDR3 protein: CASSLDFLGKTQYF
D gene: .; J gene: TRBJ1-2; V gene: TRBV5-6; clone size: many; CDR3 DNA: TGTGCCAGCAGTCGAGACAGGCGGGACTACACCTTC; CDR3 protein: CASSRDRRDYTF
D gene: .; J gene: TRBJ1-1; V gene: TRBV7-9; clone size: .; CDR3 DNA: TGTGCCAGCAGCTTAGTTATGACTGAAGCTTTCTTT; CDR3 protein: CASSLVMTEAFF
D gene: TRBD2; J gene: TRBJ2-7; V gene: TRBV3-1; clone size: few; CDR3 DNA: TGTGCCAGCAGCCAAGATCCTCGGGCTAGCGGGAGGTCGACCTACGAGCAGTACTTC; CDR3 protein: CASSQDPRASGRSTYEQYF
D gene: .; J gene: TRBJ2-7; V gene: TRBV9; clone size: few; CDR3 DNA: TGTGCCAGCAGCATCGGGCCCGATTACGAGCAGTACTTC; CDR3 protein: CASSIGPDYEQYF
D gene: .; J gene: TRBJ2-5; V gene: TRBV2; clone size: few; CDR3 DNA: TGTGCCTCCTGGGCGGGATCACCGAGGGAGACCCAGTACTTC; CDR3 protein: CASWAGSPRETQYF
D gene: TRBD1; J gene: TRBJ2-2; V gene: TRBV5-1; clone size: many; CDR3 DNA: TGCGCCAGCAGCCCCTGGGACAGGGGAACCGGGGAGCTGTTTTTT; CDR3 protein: CASSPWDRGTGELFF
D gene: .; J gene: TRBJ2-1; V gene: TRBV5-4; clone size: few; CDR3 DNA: TGTGCCAGCAGCTTGGTGGTGATAGGGCTGAACAATGAGCAGTTCTTC; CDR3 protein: CASSLVVIGLNNEQFF
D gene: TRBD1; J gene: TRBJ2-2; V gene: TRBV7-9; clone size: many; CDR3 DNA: TGTGCCAGCGTCCCCCCTCGGGACAGGAACACCGGGGAGCTGTTTTTT; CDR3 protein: CASVPPRDRNTGELFF
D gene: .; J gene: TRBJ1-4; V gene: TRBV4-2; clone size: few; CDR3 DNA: TGTGCCAGCAGCCAAGATCCGGCACAGAATGAAAAACTGTTTTTT; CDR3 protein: CASSQDPAQNEKLFF
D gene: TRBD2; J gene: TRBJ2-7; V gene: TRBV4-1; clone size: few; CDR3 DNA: TGCGCCAGCAGCCAAGGGAGCGGGGGATCCTACGAGCAGTACTTC; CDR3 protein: CASSQGSGGSYEQYF
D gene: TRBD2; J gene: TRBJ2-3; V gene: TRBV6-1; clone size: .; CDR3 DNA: TGTGCCAGCAGTAAACGAACTAGCGGGGGGAGCACAGATACGCAGTATTTT; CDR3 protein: CASSKRTSGGSTDTQYF
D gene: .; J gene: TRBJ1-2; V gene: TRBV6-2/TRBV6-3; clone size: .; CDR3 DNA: TGTGCCAGCAGTTACTCCGGACGGGGCGGCCATGGCTACACCTTC; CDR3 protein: CASSYSGRGGHGYTF
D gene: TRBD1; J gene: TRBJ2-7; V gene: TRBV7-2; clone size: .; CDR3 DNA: TGTGCCAGCAGCTCCGGGGGGACAGGGGGCCAGGACTTC; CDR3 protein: CASSSGGTGGQDF
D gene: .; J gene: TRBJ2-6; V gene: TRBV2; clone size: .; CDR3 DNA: TGTGCCAGCAGTGCTGGAAGGCAGAACTCTGGGGCCAACGTCCTGACTTTC; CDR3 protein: CASSAGRQNSGANVLTF
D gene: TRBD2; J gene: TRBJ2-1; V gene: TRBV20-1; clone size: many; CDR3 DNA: TGCAGTGCTAGAGGCCTCTGGGGGAGGGCCACGGCTGAGCAGTTCTTC; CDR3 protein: CSARGLWGRATAEQFF
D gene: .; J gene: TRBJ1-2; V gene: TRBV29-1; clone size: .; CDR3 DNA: TGCAGCGGAGGCGGGCAGCAGGATGGCTACACCTTC; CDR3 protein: CSGGGQQDGYTF
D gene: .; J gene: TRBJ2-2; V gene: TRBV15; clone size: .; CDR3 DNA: TGTGCCACCAGCAGAGGAGACACCGGGGAGCTGTTTTTT; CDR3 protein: CATSRGDTGELFF
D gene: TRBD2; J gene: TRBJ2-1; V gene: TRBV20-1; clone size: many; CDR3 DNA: TGCAGTGCTAGTGGTGGGGGGGTATCCTACAATGAGCAGTTCTTC; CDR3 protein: CSASGGGVSYNEQFF
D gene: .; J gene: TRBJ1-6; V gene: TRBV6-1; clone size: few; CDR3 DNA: TGTGCCAGCAGTGAACGGGACACCGGCTATTCACCCCTCCACTTT; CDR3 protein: CASSERDTGYSPLHF
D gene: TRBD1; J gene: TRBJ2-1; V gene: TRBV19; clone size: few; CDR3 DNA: TGTGCCAGTAGTCCCCTGGGGACAGGGCTTGCTGGCAATGAGCAGTTCTTC; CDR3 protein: CASSPLGTGLAGNEQFF
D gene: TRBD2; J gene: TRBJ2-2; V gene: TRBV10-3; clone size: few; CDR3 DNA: TGTGCCATCAGCGGGGGGGGTAGTGGGAGTACCAACACCGGGGAGCTGTTTTTT; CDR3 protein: CAISGGGSGSTNTGELFF
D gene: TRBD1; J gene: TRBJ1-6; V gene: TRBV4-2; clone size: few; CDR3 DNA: TGTGCCAGCTCCCGTTCGGACAGGGATAATTCACCCCTCCACTTT; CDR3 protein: CASSRSDRDNSPLHF
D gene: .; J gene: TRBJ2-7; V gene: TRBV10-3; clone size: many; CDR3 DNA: TGTGCCATCAGTGAGCATCAGGTGTCGGACGAGCAGTACTTC; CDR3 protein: CAISEHQVSDEQYF
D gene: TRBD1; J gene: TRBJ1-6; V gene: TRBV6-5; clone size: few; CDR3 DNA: TGTGCCAGCAGTTACACACAGGGGGCGTCCTATAATTCACCCCTCCACTTT; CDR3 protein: CASSYTQGASYNSPLHF
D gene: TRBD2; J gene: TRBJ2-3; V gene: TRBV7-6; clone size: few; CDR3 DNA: TGTGCCAGCAGCTCCCCGGTAAAAGCGGGAGAGGTGACAGATACGCAGTATTTT; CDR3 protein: CASSSPVKAGEVTDTQYF
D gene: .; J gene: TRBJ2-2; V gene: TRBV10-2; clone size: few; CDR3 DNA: TGCGCCAGCAGGAACTCACTAGTATACGGGGAGCTGTTTTTT; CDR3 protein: CASRNSLVYGELFF
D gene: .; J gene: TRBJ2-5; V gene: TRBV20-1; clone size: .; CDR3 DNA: TGCAGTGCACTTGGGGAGACCCAGTACTTC; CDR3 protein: CSALGETQYF
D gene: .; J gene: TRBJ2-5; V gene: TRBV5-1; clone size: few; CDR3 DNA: TGCGCCAGCAGCTTACAGGGACCCCAAGAGACCCAGTACTTC; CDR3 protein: CASSLQGPQETQYF